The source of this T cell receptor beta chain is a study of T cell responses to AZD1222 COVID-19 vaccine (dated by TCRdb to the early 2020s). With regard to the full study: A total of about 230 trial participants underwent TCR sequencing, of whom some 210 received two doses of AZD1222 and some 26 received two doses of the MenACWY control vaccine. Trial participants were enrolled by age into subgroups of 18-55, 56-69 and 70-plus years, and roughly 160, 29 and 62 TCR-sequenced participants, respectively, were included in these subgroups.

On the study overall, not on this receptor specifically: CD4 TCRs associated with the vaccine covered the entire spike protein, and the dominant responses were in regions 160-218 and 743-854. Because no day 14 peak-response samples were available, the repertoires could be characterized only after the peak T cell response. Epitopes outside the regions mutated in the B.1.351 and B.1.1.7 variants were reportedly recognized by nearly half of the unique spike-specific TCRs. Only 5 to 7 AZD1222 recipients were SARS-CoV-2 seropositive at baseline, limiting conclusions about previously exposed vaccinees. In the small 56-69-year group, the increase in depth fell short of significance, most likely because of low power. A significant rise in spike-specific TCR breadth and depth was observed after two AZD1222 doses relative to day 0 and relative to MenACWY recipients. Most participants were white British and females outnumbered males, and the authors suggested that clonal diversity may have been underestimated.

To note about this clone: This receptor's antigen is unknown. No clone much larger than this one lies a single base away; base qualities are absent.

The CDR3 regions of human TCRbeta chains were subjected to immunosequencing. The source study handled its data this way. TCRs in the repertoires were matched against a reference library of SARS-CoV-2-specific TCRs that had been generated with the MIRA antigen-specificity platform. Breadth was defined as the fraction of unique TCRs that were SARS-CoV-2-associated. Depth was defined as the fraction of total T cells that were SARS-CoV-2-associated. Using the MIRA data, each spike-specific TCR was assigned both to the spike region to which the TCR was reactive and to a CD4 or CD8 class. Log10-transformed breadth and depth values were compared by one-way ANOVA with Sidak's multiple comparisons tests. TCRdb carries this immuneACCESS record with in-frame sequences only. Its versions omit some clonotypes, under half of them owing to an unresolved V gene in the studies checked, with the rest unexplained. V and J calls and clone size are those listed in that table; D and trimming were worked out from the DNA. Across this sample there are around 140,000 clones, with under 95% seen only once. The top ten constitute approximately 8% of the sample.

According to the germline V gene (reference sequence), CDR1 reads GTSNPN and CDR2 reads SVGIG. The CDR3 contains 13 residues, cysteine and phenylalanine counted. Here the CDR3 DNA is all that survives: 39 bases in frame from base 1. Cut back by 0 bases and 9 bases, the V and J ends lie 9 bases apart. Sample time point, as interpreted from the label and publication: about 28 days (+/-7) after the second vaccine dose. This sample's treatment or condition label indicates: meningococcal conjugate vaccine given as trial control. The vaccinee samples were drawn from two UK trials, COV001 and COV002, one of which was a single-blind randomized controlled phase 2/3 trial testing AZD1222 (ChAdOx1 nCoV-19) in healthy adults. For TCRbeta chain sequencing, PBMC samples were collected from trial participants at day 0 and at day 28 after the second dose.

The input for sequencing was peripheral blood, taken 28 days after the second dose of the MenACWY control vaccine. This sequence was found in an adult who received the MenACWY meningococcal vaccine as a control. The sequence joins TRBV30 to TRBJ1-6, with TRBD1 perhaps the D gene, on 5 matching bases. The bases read TGTGCCTGGAGTGTGGGGGGACGTTCACCCCTCCACTTT. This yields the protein CAWSVGGRSPLHF. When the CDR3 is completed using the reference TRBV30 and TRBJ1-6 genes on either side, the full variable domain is SQTIHQWPATLVQPVGSPLSLECTVEGTSNPNLYWYRQAAGRGLQLLFYSVGIGQISSEVPQNLSASRPQDRQFILSSKKLLLSDSGFYLCAWSVGGRSPLHFGNGTRLTVT.